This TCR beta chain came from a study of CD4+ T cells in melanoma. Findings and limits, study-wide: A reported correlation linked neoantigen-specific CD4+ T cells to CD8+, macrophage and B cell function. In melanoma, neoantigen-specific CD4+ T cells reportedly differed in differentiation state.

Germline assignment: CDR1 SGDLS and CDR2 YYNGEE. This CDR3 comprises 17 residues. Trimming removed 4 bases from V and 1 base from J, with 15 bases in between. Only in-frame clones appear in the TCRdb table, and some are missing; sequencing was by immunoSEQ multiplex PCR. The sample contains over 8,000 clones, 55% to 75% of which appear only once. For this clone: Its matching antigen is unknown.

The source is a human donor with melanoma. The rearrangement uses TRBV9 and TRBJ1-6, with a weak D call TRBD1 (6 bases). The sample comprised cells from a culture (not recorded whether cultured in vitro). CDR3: CASSPGIDRSYNSPLHF. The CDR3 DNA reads TGTGCCAGCAGCCCGGGCATTGACAGGTCCTATAATTCACCCCTCCACTTT.